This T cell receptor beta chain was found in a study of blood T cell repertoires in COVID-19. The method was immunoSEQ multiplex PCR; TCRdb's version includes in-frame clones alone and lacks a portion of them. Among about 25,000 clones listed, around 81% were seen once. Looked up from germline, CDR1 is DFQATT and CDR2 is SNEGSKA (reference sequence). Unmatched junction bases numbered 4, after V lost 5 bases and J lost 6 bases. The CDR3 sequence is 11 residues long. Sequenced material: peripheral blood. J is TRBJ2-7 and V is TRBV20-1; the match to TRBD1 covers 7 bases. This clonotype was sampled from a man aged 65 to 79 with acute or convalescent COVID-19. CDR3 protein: CSAATGSEQYF. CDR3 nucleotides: TGCAGTGCTGCGACAGGGAGCGAGCAGTACTTC.